This paragraph covers one T cell receptor beta chain sequence. Its antigen is still unknown. Germline V CDR1 and CDR2: MDHEN, SYDVKM. The CDR3 is made up of 17 amino acids. The trim removed 4 bases at V and 0 bases at J, leaving 5 bases unmatched. Amplification used 60 Vbeta primers and 13 Jbeta primers. Some clones are missing from TCRdb's copy, which holds only in-frame ones; the method was immunoSEQ multiplex PCR. Seen here are 150,000 or so clones, about 80% observed once, and the top ten hold around 13%. The sample comes from a study of cytomegalovirus exposure and HLA in healthy donors. The study, taken as a whole, reports: Most of the TCR beta V segments (in an earlier analysis) were productive either about 87% or about 30% of the time. Later analysis identified a missense DCLRE1C variant that was linked to TCR beta V- and J-gene trimming. Another analysis was done later, and it associated approximately 18,000 TCR beta sequences with HLA alleles at 0.05 false discovery rate. The study put under 200 TCR beta chains on its list as cytomegalovirus-associated.

The sample comprised PBMCs. The sequence was collected from a man aged 30-40 years in good health and CMV-seropositive. The rearrangement uses TRBV28 and TRBJ2-3, with 12 nucleotides matching TRBD2. CDR3 nucleotides: TGTGCCAGCAGTTGGGCTAGCGGGAGGGATAGCACAGATACGCAGTATTTT. Its translation is CASSWASGRDSTDTQYF.